This passage covers 9 T cell receptor beta chains from one sample sequenced in a study of robustness of blood B and T cell sequencing. The cDNA carried a universal priming site added by a 5' template-switch oligo. Each cDNA molecule was tagged by a 12-nucleotide random UMI. Using its own MiXCR run on the PCR reads, TCRdb lists one record per CDR3 protein. The profile covers more than 3,000 distinct CDR3 sequences, with 40% to 55% appearing a single time and roughly 25% taken by the ten largest. TCR beta repertoires were quantified from mRNA rather than genomic DNA. The material sequenced was peripheral blood. Receptor source: a human donor in good health.

The chain is built from TRBV3-1 and TRBJ2-1; 8 nucleotides align to TRBD2. The CDR3 has 15 residues. V dropped 7 bases and J dropped 2; count of bases not matched to a gene: 7. Germline-derived CDR1 and CDR2 are LGHDT and YNNKEL (reference sequence). The CDR3 nucleotides are TGTGCCAGCAACCTCGGGGGGGAGGCCTACAATGAGCAGTTCTTC. It translates to CASNLGGEAYNEQFF.

The V call is TRBV30, the J call TRBJ1-1, with TRBD1 matching over 8 bases. Germline V gene sequence: CDR1 GTSNPN, CDR2 SVGIG (reference sequence). This CDR3 contains 18 residues. Unmatched junction bases numbered 16, after V lost 2 bases and J lost 2 bases. The CDR3 is CAWSFRDRHSPDNTEAFF. The CDR3 DNA reads as TGTGCCTGGAGTTTTAGGGACAGGCACTCTCCCGACAACACTGAAGCTTTCTTT.

The rearrangement joins TRBV5-6 to TRBJ2-1, with D possibly called TRBD1 or TRBD2 (5 bases each). V was shortened by 4 bases and J by 6 bases, with 14 bases between the two germline ends. This CDR3 is 14 amino acids long. Germline V gene lookup returns CDR1 SGHDT and CDR2 YYEEEE. As DNA, the CDR3 is TGTGCCAGCAGCCCGAGGACGAGGGGCAATGAGCAGTTCTTC. Its protein is CASSPRTRGNEQFF.

J is TRBJ2-1 and V is TRBV27; 10 nucleotides agree with TRBD2. The germline CDR1 and CDR2 sequences are MNHEY and SMNVEV (reference sequence). CDR3 length: 15 residues. Trimming took 6 bases from V and 10 from J; bases not matched to a gene: 12. CDR3 DNA: TGTGCCAGCAGCCCGCAGCGGGGGGGCCCGATAGAGCAGTTCTTC. This gives the protein CASSPQRGGPIEQFF.

The chain is built from TRBV4-2 and TRBJ2-2; D is unresolved. Trimming cost V 4 bases and J 0 bases, with 12 bases left between them. The germline V gene encodes CDR1 LGHNA and CDR2 YNFKEQ. This CDR3 is built from 16 residues. The CDR3 coding sequence is TGTGCCAGCAGCCCTGAACTGGGTACGAACACCGGGGAGCTGTTTTTT. Translation: CASSPELGTNTGELFF.

The rearrangement joins TRBV5-4 to TRBJ2-3; 8 bases line up with TRBD1. This CDR3 has 15 amino acids. The germline V gene encodes CDR1 SGHNT and CDR2 YYREEE (reference sequence). Trimming at V came to 4 bases and at J to 5 bases, leaving 9 bases not matched to a gene. CDR3 protein: CASSPGQGRVDTQYF. In nucleotides, the CDR3 is TGTGCCAGCAGCCCCGGACAGGGTAGGGTAGATACGCAGTATTTT.

This sequence joins TRBV10-1 and TRBJ2-7; 7 bases are shared with TRBD1. Germline values: CDR1 WNHNN, CDR2 SYGVQD (reference sequence). V lost 4 bases to trimming and J lost 1 base; unmatched junction nucleotides: 1. There are 13 residues in the CDR3. CDR3 nucleotides: TGCGCCAGCAGTGGGGACAGTTCCTACGAGCAGTACTTC. This translates into CASSGDSSYEQYF.

The genes are TRBV5-1 and TRBJ2-7; the match to TRBD1 covers 7 bases. J lost 0 bases, V lost 5 bases, and 5 bases had no gene match. CDR1 SGHRS and CDR2 YFSETQ come from the germline V gene. This CDR3 spans 14 amino acids. In nucleotides, the CDR3 is TGCGCCAGCAGACAGACAGGGAGCTCCTACGAGCAGTACTTC. It is translated as CASRQTGSSYEQYF.

This rearrangement joins TRBV10-3 to TRBJ2-7; 9 nucleotides align to TRBD1. Per germline, CDR1 ENHRY and CDR2 SYGVKD. The J segment lost 2 bases and the V segment lost 6 bases, leaving 5 bases of the junction unmatched. The CDR3 is made up of 14 amino acids. The CDR3 protein is CAIRPGQGAYEQYF. The CDR3 DNA reads as TGTGCCATCAGACCGGGACAGGGTGCCTACGAGCAGTACTTC.